Following are 11 T cell receptor beta chains from one sample sequenced in a study of blood T cell repertoires in COVID-19. Here immunoSEQ multiplex PCR was the method, and the copy in TCRdb shows in-frame clones only, minus some. In the table there are 110,000 or so clones, more than 80% of which are singletons. Input material: peripheral blood. These receptors all stem from a woman aged 35 to 49 with acute or convalescent COVID-19.

V and J are TRBV10-2 and TRBJ2-3; TRBD1 matches 9 bases. Germline assignment: CDR1 WSHSY and CDR2 SAAADI. V gave up 9 bases and J gave up 6 bases; unmatched junction bases: 7. The CDR3 covers 13 residues. The CDR3 sequence: CASVDRGEDTQYF. The CDR3 nucleotides are TGCGCCAGTGTGGACAGGGGTGAGGATACGCAGTATTTT.

This chain joins TRBV4-1 and TRBJ1-2, with D hard to call. Germline lookup yields CDR1 MGHRA and CDR2 YSYEKL. CDR3 length: 14 amino acids. The V and J ends lost 3 bases and 5 bases respectively, with 13 bases between them. CDR3 DNA: TGCGCCAGCAGCCAGGTCGCGGCGGGATATGGCTACACCTTC. Translation: CASSQVAAGYGYTF.

The chain recombines TRBV30 with TRBJ1-2; D is possibly TRBD1 (5 bases). The ends were cut back, 0 bases at V and 5 bases at J, with 7 bases in the middle. This CDR3 has 12 amino acids. The V gene's germline CDR1 is GTSNPN and CDR2 SVGIG (reference sequence). The CDR3 region is CAWSVQGYGYTF. The DNA for the CDR3 is TGTGCCTGGAGTGTTCAGGGTTATGGCTACACCTTC.

J is TRBJ2-2 and V is TRBV5-1, with 10 bases lining up with TRBD2. V was clipped by 2 bases and J by 7 bases; unmatched bases: 8. CDR1 is SGHRS, CDR2 YFSETQ, per germline. The CDR3 consists of 16 residues. The CDR3: CASSFRTSGSHGELFF. As DNA, the CDR3 is TGCGCCAGCAGCTTTAGGACTAGCGGAAGTCACGGGGAGCTGTTTTTT.

The V gene is TRBV30, the J gene TRBJ2-7; no definite D call. The V and J ends lost 2 bases and 3 bases respectively, with 8 bases between them. Germline CDR1 and CDR2: GTSNPN and SVGIG (reference sequence). The CDR3 contains 12 residues. The CDR3 DNA reads TGTGCCTGGAGTAGCCTTAACTACGAGCAGTACTTC. This gives the protein CAWSSLNYEQYF.

The J gene is TRBJ2-2, the V gene TRBV6-1, with 8 bases matching TRBD1. The CDR3 contains 16 residues. Germline CDR1 and CDR2: MNHNS and SASEGT. With 3 bases clipped from V and 4 bases from J, the junction kept 7 bases outside the gene matches. The CDR3 nucleotides read TGTGCCAGCAGTGAGGACAGGGCCAGCCTCACCGGGGAGCTGTTTTTT. It specifies CASSEDRASLTGELFF.

This chain links TRBV6-5 with TRBJ2-2, with 10 bases matching TRBD1. The J segment lost 10 bases and the V segment lost 4 bases, leaving 6 bases of the junction unmatched. This CDR3 has 14 residues. In germline, CDR1 is MNHEY, CDR2 SVGAGI. The DNA of the CDR3 is TGTGCCAGCAGTTCGGACAGGGGGACGGAGGAGCTGTTTTTT. Its protein product is CASSSDRGTEELFF.

This clone was seen more than once but under ten times. The chain couples TRBV6-5 to TRBJ1-1; D gene ambiguous. Germline CDR1 and CDR2: MNHEY and SVGAGI. The CDR3 has 11 residues. V lost 5 bases to trimming and J lost 8 bases, with 9 bases between them. The CDR3 loop reads CASSLRGEAFF. The CDR3 coding sequence is TGTGCCAGCAGTCTGAGAGGAGAAGCTTTCTTT.

This clone has more than one count but fewer than ten. The chain is built from TRBV9 and TRBJ2-2; D is unresolved. Germline loops: CDR1 SGDLS, CDR2 YYNGEE. This CDR3 comprises 13 residues. V was pared by 0 bases and J by 6 bases, with 6 bases between. CDR3 DNA sequence: TGTGCCAGCAGCGTAGTTAGTGCCGGGGAGCTGTTTTTT. It translates to CASSVVSAGELFF.

The genes are TRBV30 and TRBJ2-3, with unresolved D. Trimming left V 5 bases short and J 5 bases short, with 8 bases between. The germline CDR1 and CDR2 sequences are GTSNPN and SVGIG (reference sequence). CDR3 size: 11 residues. This chain's CDR3 is CAWGERDTQYF. As DNA, the CDR3 is TGTGCCTGGGGCGAGAGAGATACGCAGTATTTT. Full variable domain (rest looked up from reference TRBV30 and TRBJ2-3): SQTIHQWPATLVQPVGSPLSLECTVEGTSNPNLYWYRQAAGRGLQLLFYSVGIGQISSEVPQNLSASRPQDRQFILSSKKLLLSDSGFYLCAWGERDTQYFGPGTRLTVL.

The V gene is TRBV3-1 (or the pseudogene TRBV3-2), the J gene TRBJ2-3, with no clear D. CDR1 and CDR2 from the germline V gene are LGHDT and YNNKEL (reference sequence). The CDR3 is 14 residues long. The germline V and J ends were trimmed by 0 bases and 2 bases, with 6 bases remaining between them. CDR3 in DNA: TGTGCCAGCAGCCAAGACACTGCCACAGATACGCAGTATTTT. Its protein is CASSQDTATDTQYF.